Listed here are 7 T cell receptor beta chains from one sample, sequenced in a study of cytomegalovirus exposure and HLA in healthy donors. Amplification used 60 Vbeta primers and 13 Jbeta primers. The assay was immunoSEQ multiplex PCR, and TCRdb's table has in-frame clones only and misses some. The sample yields hundreds of thousands of clones, around nine tenths seen once. Sequenced sample: PBMCs. Receptor source: a woman aged 18-29 years in good health and CMV-seronegative.

The chain uses TRBV19 and TRBJ2-7, with TRBD2 matching over 7 bases. With V trimmed by 5 bases and J by 4 bases, 11 bases remained unmatched. The CDR3 is made up of 15 amino acids. Germline CDR1 is LNHDA and CDR2 is SQIVND (reference sequence). The CDR3 reads CASSLDGTKSYEQYF. CDR3 in DNA: TGTGCCAGTAGTTTGGACGGGACTAAATCTTACGAGCAGTACTTC.

This sequence joins TRBV6-6 and TRBJ2-4, with D perhaps matching TRBD2 (6 bases). V lost 0 bases and J 9 bases, leaving 12 bases between the germline ends. This CDR3 is 14 amino acids long. Germline CDR1 MNHNY, CDR2 SVGAGI (reference sequence). The CDR3 coding sequence is TGTGCCAGCAGTTACTCAGCGGGCTTAGGCATTCAGTACTTC. Its translation is CASSYSAGLGIQYF.

The chain carries TRBV11-2 and TRBJ1-1, with 7 bases lining up with TRBD1. Germline V gene lookup returns CDR1 SGHAT and CDR2 FQNNGV. Trimming removed 2 bases from V and 11 bases from J; junction bases left unmatched: 11. This CDR3 comprises 14 residues. CDR3 amino acids: CASSLLGQSEEAFF. CDR3 DNA: TGTGCCAGCAGCTTATTGGGACAGTCGGAAGAGGCTTTCTTT. Full variable domain (rest looked up from reference TRBV11-2 and TRBJ1-1): EAGVAQSPRYKIIEKRQSVAFWCNPISGHATLYWYQQILGQGPKLLIQFQNNGVVDDSQLPKDRFSAERLKGVDSTLKIQPAKLEDSAVYLCASSLLGQSEEAFFGQGTRLTVV.

This sequence joins TRBV10-2 and TRBJ1-4; 8 positions agree with TRBD1. In germline, CDR1 is WSHSY, CDR2 SAAADI. With V trimmed by 5 bases and J by 6 bases, 2 bases remained unmatched. This CDR3 is 13 amino acids long. The CDR3: CASSLTGDEKLFF. DNA of the CDR3: TGCGCCAGCAGTCTGACAGGGGATGAAAAACTGTTTTTT.

The gene calls are TRBV7-8 and TRBJ2-1; D unresolved. V lost 5 bases, J lost 9 bases, and 14 bases lay in between. The CDR3 sequence is 13 residues long. Germline values: CDR1 SGHVS, CDR2 FQNEAQ. CDR3 sequence reads: CASSPSLPGEQFF. CDR3 bases: TGTGCCAGCAGCCCTTCCCTCCCGGGTGAGCAGTTCTTC.

This clone was detected only once. The chain couples TRBV9 to TRBJ2-7; D gene uncertain. Deletions cut 9 bases from V and 3 bases from J, with 19 bases between. Looked up from germline, CDR1 is SGDLS and CDR2 is YYNGEE. This CDR3 spans 14 amino acids. Here the CDR3 reads CATIQVSPCYEQYF. The CDR3 coding sequence is TGTGCCACCATTCAGGTGAGCCCTTGCTACGAGCAGTACTTC.

The J gene is TRBJ1-2, the V gene TRBV2; TRBD1 is a possible D gene (5 bases). This CDR3 region has 14 residues. V was pared by 6 bases and J by 2 bases, with 13 bases between. Germline-derived CDR1 and CDR2 are SNHLY and FYNNEI. The CDR3 loop is CASRQGESNYGYTF. CDR3 DNA: TGTGCCAGCAGGCAGGGTGAGTCGAACTATGGCTACACCTTC.